This T cell receptor beta chain was sequenced in a study of OX40 agonist ivuxolimab in advanced cancers. General observations from the study: In CD8+ T cells, expanded clones were on average more numerous than in CD4+.

Some clones are missing from TCRdb's copy, which holds only in-frame ones; the method was immunoSEQ multiplex PCR. The data hold fewer than 85,000 clones, with around 83% observed a single time. V shed 5 bases and J shed 2 bases, with 25 bases lying between them. This CDR3 is 19 amino acids long. Germline values: CDR1 MRHNA, CDR2 SNTAGT. Note on this clone: Its antigen is currently unknown.

The receptor's source is an adult with an advanced solid tumor such as melanoma, head and neck, liver or kidney cancer. The sequencing used CD4+ or CD8+ T cells sorted from blood, collected in a trial of the OX40 agonist ivuxolimab. The chain carries TRBV6-4 and TRBJ2-1; D may be TRBD2 (7 bases). The CDR3 sequence: CASSPSGGGEGGTYNEQFF. In nucleotides, the CDR3 is TGTGCCAGCAGTCCCTCTGGCGGGGGAGAAGGGGGGACCTACAATGAGCAGTTCTTC.